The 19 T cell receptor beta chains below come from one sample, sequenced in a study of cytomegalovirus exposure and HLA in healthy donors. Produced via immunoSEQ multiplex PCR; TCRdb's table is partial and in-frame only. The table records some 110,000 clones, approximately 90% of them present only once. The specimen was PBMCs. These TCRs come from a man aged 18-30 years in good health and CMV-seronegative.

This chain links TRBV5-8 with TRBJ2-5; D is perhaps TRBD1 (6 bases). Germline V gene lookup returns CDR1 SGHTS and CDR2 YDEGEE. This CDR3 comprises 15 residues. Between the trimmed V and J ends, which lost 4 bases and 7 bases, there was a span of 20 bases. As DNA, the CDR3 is TGTGCCAGCAGCCCTGGGCCAGGGGCCCTAGGGACCCAGTACTTC. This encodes CASSPGPGALGTQYF.

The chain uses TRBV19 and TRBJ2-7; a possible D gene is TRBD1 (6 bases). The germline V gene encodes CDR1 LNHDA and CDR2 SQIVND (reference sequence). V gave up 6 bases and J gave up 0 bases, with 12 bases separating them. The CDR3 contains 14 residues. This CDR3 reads CASSQTGNSYEQYF. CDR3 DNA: TGTGCCAGTAGCCAGACAGGAAACTCCTACGAGCAGTACTTC.

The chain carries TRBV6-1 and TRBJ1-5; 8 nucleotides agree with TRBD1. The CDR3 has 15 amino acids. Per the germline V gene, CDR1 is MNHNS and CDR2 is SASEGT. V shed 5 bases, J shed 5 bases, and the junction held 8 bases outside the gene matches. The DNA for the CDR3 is TGTGCCAGCAGTAGCTGGACAGGGTACGATCAGCCCCAGCATTTT. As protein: CASSSWTGYDQPQHF.

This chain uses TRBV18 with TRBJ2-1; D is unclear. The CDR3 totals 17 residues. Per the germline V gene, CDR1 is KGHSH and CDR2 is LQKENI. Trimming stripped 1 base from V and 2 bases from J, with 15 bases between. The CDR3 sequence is CASSPLVLGGPYNEQFF. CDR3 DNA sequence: TGTGCCAGCTCACCACTAGTACTCGGTGGGCCCTACAATGAGCAGTTCTTC.

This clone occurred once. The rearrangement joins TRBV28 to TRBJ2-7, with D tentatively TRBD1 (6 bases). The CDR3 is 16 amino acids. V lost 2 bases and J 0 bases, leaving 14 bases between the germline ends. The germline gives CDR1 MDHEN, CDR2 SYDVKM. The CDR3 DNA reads TGTGCCAGCAGTTTAAGGCCCCTCAGGGGCTCCTACGAGCAGTACTTC. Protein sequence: CASSLRPLRGSYEQYF. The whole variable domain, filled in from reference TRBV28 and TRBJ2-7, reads DVKVTQSSRYLVKRTGEKVFLECVQDMDHENMFWYRQDPGLGLRLIYFSYDVKMKEKGDIPEGYSVSREKKERFSLILESASTNQTSMYLCASSLRPLRGSYEQYFGPGTRLTVT.

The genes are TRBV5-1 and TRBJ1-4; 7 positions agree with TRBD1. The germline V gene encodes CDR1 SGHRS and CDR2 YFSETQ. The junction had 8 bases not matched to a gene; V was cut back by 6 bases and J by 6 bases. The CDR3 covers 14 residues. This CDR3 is CASTPTGIDEKLFF. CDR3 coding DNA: TGCGCCAGCACCCCGACAGGGATTGATGAAAAACTGTTTTTT.

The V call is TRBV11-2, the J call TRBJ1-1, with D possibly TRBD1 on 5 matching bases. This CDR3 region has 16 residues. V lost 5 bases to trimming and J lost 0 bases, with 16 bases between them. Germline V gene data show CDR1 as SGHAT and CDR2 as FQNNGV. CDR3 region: CASSKPGEGMNTEAFF. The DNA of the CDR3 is TGTGCCAGCAGCAAGCCTGGGGAGGGGATGAACACTGAAGCTTTCTTT.

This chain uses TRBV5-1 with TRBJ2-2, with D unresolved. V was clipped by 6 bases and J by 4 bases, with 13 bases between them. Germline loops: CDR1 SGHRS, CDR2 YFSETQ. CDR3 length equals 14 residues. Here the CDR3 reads CASMVRVGTGELFF. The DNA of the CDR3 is TGCGCCAGCATGGTACGCGTCGGCACCGGGGAGCTGTTTTTT.

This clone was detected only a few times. This chain's CDR3 is CASSLNRDSPLHF. The DNA of the CDR3 is TGTGCCAGCAGCTTGAACAGGGATTCACCCCTCCACTTT. This sequence joins TRBV7-7 and TRBJ1-6, with a tentative D call TRBD1 (6 bases). The CDR3 contains 13 residues. CDR1 and CDR2 (germline): SSHAT, FNYEAQ (reference sequence). Trimming took 3 bases from V and 8 from J, leaving 8 bases between them.

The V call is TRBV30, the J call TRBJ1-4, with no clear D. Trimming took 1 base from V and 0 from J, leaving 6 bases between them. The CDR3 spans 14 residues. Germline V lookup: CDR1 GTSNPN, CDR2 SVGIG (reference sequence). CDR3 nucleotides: TGTGCCTGGAGTGCCGTTGCAACTAATGAAAAACTGTTTTTT. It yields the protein CAWSAVATNEKLFF.

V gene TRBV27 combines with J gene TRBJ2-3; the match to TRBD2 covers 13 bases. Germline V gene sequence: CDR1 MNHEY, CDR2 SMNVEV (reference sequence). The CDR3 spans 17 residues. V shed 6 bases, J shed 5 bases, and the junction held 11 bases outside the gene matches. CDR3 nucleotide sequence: TGTGCCAGCAGCTTACGTCGCCGACTAGCGGGAGGAGATACGCAGTATTTT. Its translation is CASSLRRRLAGGDTQYF.

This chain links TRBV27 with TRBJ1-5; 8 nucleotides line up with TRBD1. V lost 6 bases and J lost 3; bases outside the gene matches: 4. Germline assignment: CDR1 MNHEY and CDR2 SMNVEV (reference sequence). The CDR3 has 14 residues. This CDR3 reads CASSATGDNQPQHF. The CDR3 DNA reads TGTGCCAGCAGCGCGACAGGGGACAATCAGCCCCAGCATTTT.

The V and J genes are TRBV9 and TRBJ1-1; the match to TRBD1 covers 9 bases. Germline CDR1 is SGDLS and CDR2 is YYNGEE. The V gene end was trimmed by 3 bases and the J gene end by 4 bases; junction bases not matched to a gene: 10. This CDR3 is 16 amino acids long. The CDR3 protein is CASSARSGTGLTEAFF. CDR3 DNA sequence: TGTGCCAGCAGCGCTCGCTCCGGGACAGGGCTCACTGAAGCTTTCTTT.

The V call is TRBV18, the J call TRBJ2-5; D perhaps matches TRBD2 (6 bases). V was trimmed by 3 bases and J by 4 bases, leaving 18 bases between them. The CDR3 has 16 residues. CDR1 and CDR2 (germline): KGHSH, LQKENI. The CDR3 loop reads CASSPGSLRGGETQYF. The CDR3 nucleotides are TGTGCCAGCTCACCGGGGTCCCTGCGGGGAGGAGAGACCCAGTACTTC.

The CDR3 loop is CASSHIMGTSSTDTQYF. The CDR3 DNA follows: TGTGCCAGCTCACATATTATGGGGACTAGCAGTACGGATACGCAGTATTTT. The rearrangement uses TRBV18 and TRBJ2-3; 9 bases match TRBD2. The ends lost 4 bases at V and 6 bases at J; junction bases unmatched: 14. Germline CDR1 KGHSH, CDR2 LQKENI. The CDR3 length is 17 residues.

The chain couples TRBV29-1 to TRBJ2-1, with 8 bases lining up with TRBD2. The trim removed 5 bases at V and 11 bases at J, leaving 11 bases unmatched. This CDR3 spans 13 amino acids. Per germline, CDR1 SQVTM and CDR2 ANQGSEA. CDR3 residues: CSVSAGVGGKQFF. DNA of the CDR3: TGCAGCGTTTCAGCGGGAGTCGGGGGGAAGCAGTTCTTC.

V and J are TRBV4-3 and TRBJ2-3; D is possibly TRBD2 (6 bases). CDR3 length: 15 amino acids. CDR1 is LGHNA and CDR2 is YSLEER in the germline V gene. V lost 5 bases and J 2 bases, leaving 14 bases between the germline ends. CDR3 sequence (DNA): TGCGCCAGCAGCGAAAGGGCGGGGATCACAGATACGCAGTATTTT. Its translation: CASSERAGITDTQYF.

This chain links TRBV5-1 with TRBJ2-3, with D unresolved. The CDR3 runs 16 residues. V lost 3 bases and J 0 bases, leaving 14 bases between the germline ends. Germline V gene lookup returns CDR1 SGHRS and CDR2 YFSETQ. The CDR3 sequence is CASSYTDISSTDTQYF. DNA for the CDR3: TGCGCCAGCAGCTATACAGATATTTCTAGCACAGATACGCAGTATTTT.

Written as DNA, the CDR3 is TGTGCCAGCAGTTTGGCGCGGGGCACAGATACGCAGTATTTT. Amino acid sequence: CASSLARGTDTQYF. This chain joins TRBV28 and TRBJ2-3; a possible D gene is TRBD2 (5 bases). Trimming pared 3 bases from V and 1 base from J, leaving 8 bases between. Germline V gene data show CDR1 as MDHEN and CDR2 as SYDVKM. The CDR3 loop spans 14 amino acids.